This T cell receptor beta chain derives from a study of blood T cells in healthy people across ages (dated by TCRdb to 2015 to 2017). A note on the overall study: In model experiments, template switching captured roughly one uniquely barcoded TCR beta cDNA molecule for every two T cells. For two donors (one aged 18 to 29 and one aged 80 or older), the study analyzed two additional independent replicas of 1 million unique cDNA reads from the same blood draw. To avoid experimental bias, donors of different ages were randomly spread across the sequencing lanes. Using deep sequencing normalized with unique cDNA molecular identifiers, the study measured how TCR beta repertoire diversity changes with age. Four age groups were formed from the donors: young (average approximately 15 years), middle-aged (just under 40), aged (roughly 58) and long-lived (82). The full study reports these points: Conclusive comparison of naive and antigen-experienced compartments was prevented by the profiling of bulk unsorted PBMCs. There was a strong correlation between observed TCR beta diversity and the percentage of naive T cells measured by flow cytometry. Because donor CMV infection status was unknown, age-related changes in expanded clonotypes were potentially confounded. Estimates of total diversity from one million sequenced T cells were regarded as lower bounds and underestimates. Compared with the aged group, more naive CD4+ T cells, fewer expanded clones and increased TCR diversity were shown by the long-lived group, suggesting age selection. As age increased, observed TCR beta diversity per million T cells dropped in a roughly linear way, and a significant reduction was already evident by age about 36.

The library was made by 5' RACE. The listed sequencing device is Illumina HiSeq 2500. A second PCR of roughly 7 to 11 cycles was performed with a sample-barcoded 5' primer and a J-beta primer mix. A unique molecular identifier was introduced onto each TCR beta cDNA molecule by a template-switch 5' adaptor carrying 12 random nucleotides. Each sample yielded at least 2.5 million CDR3-containing paired-end reads. First-strand cDNA was synthesized from all RNA with the Mint cDNA synthesis kit, primed by a TRBC-specific oligonucleotide. Following uracil-DNA glycosylase treatment, all cDNA underwent a first 18-cycle PCR with the universal primers M1SS and BC2_uni_R. From the authors' description of their analysis: For normalization, 1 million high-quality reads, each with a distinct molecular identifier, were randomly selected from each sample. Reads with shared molecular identifiers were discarded instead of being binned into consensus sequences. MiTCR, with a Q25 quality threshold and the strictest error-elimination algorithm, was used for CDR3 identification, clonotype clustering and error correction. A nonparametric unseen species model using Euler transformation provided a lower-bound estimate of total TCR beta diversity. TCRdb itself trimmed the public reads at Q25 with fastp, ran MiXCR and retained productive beta chains. Rows are unified per CDR3 protein, each entry keeping the most common DNA and genes. The V and J calls here are based on TCRdb, not the publication. The sample contains 1.2 million to 1.5 million distinct CDR3 sequences, approximately 40% of them found a single time. The ten most abundant clones make up roughly 8.2% of the sample.

As concerns this clonotype: What antigen it recognizes has not been identified. No much larger clonotype is one base removed from it; base qualities were not supplied.

CDR3 length: 14 amino acids, cysteine to phenylalanine. CDR3 DNA is the only sequence kept; it has 42 bases, read in frame from the first base. V is clipped by 7 bases and J by 2 bases, and the sequence between their germline boundaries is 16 bases long. The germline V gene provides CDR1 SGHRS and CDR2 YFSETQ. The donors were 40 or so Caucasian individuals from Russia, aged roughly 6 to 90 years, who were systemically healthy. Each donor gave around 9 milliliters of peripheral blood, collected into EDTA-treated Vacutainer tubes. Ficoll-Paque density-gradient centrifugation was used to isolate PBMCs, with at least 6.5 million per sample. Trizol reagent was used to extract total RNA from PBMCs, with at least 6 micrograms per sample. Naive CD45RAhigh/CD27high T cell percentages were measured by flow cytometry on a PBMC aliquot from every donor.

This clonotype was obtained from a woman aged 18-29 years in good health. The sequence is built from TRBV5-1 and TRBJ2-7; the D gene lacks a confident call. The sample consisted of blood. The nucleotide sequence is given as TGCGCCAGCGGATTAGGTAGAGTGGCCTACGAGCAGTACTTC. Its translation reads: CASGLGRVAYEQYF.